Detailed here is one T cell receptor (beta chain). There is no known antigen for this receptor. Within one base of it there is no much larger clone, and no base qualities were kept. Receptors were amplified or captured by the immunoSEQ multiplex PCR assay. The multiplex PCR relied on a mix of 60 forward primers for TCR Vbeta segments and 13 reverse primers for TCR Jbeta segments. The CDR3 region of rearranged TCR beta genes was amplified from genomic DNA by a multiplex PCR assay. The amplified TCR beta libraries were sequenced on the Illumina HiSeq System as 87-base-pair reads. The source study handled its data this way. A later analysis counted tens of millions of unique TCR beta chains across the 650 to 800 repertoires, and some 11 million of these chains were shared by at least two donors. A nearest-neighbor algorithm error-corrected the raw reads and collapsed the reads into unique sequences, merging closely related sequences to remove PCR and sequencing errors. V, D and J gene segments were assigned by aligning CDR3 sequences to IMGT reference sequences. For a sequence to be retained, a match of at least six nucleotides was required to both a V gene segment and a J gene segment. A rearrangement was called productive if the CDR3 had no stop codons and remained in frame with V and J, and every other rearrangement was called non-productive. Following IMGT convention, CDR3 was defined as the stretch from the second conserved V-encoded cysteine up to the conserved J-encoded phenylalanine. The earlier analysis of some 600 of the donors excluded sequences that lacked an unambiguous match to a single V gene segment. An earlier analysis of 587 of the donors called V segments functional above 56.7% productive rearrangements and segregating when the between-donor standard deviation exceeded 5%. A statistical classification framework was built to diagnose cytomegalovirus status from the catalog of TCR beta chain sequences. In a later analysis, TCR nucleotide sequences were compared against IMGT/GENE-DB human TR gene sequences so that V and J genes could be assigned. Using the TCRdist pipeline, a later analysis assigned CDR3 sequences along with most-parsimonious VDJ recombination scenarios. In a later analysis, each TCR beta chain was defined by its CDR3 amino acid sequence together with its V-gene family, and reads without a unique V-gene family were excluded. To address suspected cross-contamination and a sequencing artifact, a later analysis removed approximately 590 highly shared, low-generation-probability nucleotide sequences. In a later analysis, a clonal expansion index was calculated for each public chain from normalized within-repertoire ranks of inferred template counts. In a later analysis, generation probabilities were computed using a VDJ recombination model fitted to out-of-frame rearrangements, and the results were checked against IGoR. A later analysis scored TCR-TCR, TCR-HLA and TCR-CMV co-occurrence with hypergeometric tests, applying a repertoire-size bias correction to TCR pairs. To estimate false discovery rates, a later analysis permuted the HLA or CMV assignments 20 times. In a later analysis, co-occurring TCRs were grouped using DBSCAN, and TCRdist sequence similarity was added for clustering within HLA-allele-positive subsets. For co-occurrence clustering, repertoires with fewer than 30,000 or more than 120,000 public chains were excluded, along with about five repertoires with anomalous nucleotide sharing. This is the immuneACCESS table as TCRdb keeps it, with only in-frame sequences that have V and J called. A part of the clones is gone; compared with another copy, unresolved V genes explain less than half, and the rest is unexplained. That table furnishes V, J and clone size, whereas the DNA furnished D and trimming. The table for this sample lists some 130,000 clones; around two thirds of them were counted only once. The leading ten clones occupy roughly 3% of the sample.

The sample belongs to a study of cytomegalovirus exposure and HLA in healthy donors (dated by TCRdb to between 2016 and 2019). Background for the entire study: According to an earlier analysis of 550 to 750 of the donors, some 180 million T cells yielded roughly 110 million unique TCR beta sequences and more than 250 Gb of sequence data. Typing coverage varied by locus: about 620-630 donors for A, B, C, DRB1 and DQB1; roughly 500 for DQA1; 600 to 610 for DPA1; more than 450 for DPB1. A later analysis re-analyzed previously published TCR beta repertoires from approximately 670 donors and added high-resolution HLA genotyping to study TCR occurrence patterns. An earlier analysis of several hundred of the donors applied high-throughput TCR beta sequencing to assess whether each TCR beta V gene segment acted as functional or pseudogenic. Class I and class II HLA loci were covered by the typing at four-digit resolution. The study aimed to test whether signatures of past pathogen exposure could be identified by cataloging public T cell receptors. Along with the approximately 700-subject first cohort, a separate validation cohort of roughly 110 different subjects was used. All discovery cohort repertoires had been generated using a single sequencing platform. Across about 380 genotyped donors of the cohort, an average of approximately 220,000 unique TCR beta nucleotide sequences per donor were sequenced, and about a sixth of those sequences were non-productive. Of the roughly 410 genotyped donors, roughly 76% were placed in the genetic ancestry cluster associated with self-reported Caucasian donors. To predict cytomegalovirus infection status, the study combined high-throughput TCR immunosequencing, statistical association of individual TCRs with disease status, and machine learning. A later genetic analysis took genome-wide SNP genotypes for about three fifths of the 666 donors and used that subset as a discovery cohort. Alongside the repertoire data, information on donor age, sex, ethnicity and CMV serostatus was compiled. Roughly 310 gigabases of sequencing data and 78 million or so unique TCR sequences were included in an early release covering about 620 HLA-typed donors. In the later analysis, no new phenotypic data were used to find candidate immune exposures; instead, reliance was placed on TCR beta sequences and their occurrence across donors. About five DR-DQ haplotypes were handled as single units for association and clustering, since linkage in the cohort was strong. Using immunosequencing, the study profiled T cell repertoires from fewer than 850 subjects and related those repertoires to cytomegalovirus serostatus.

The cohort consisted of more than 650 healthy bone marrow donors. At the time of sampling, every cohort member was nominally healthy, though immune exposures that went unrecorded were likely present. Of the 670 or so cohort members, around 290 had positive CMV serostatus and 350 to 400 had negative CMV serostatus, and CMV serostatus was not recorded for the donor. Each donor provided a peripheral blood sample, and peripheral blood mononuclear cells were used for TCR beta sequencing. Genomic DNA was extracted from the blood cell samples with the Qiagen DNeasy Blood Extraction Kit. V trim: 8 bases; J trim: 0 bases; unmatched bases: 7. As encoded in the germline V gene, CDR1 is KGHSH while CDR2 is LQKENI. Spanning cysteine to phenylalanine, the CDR3 consists of 15 amino acids. Here the CDR3 DNA is all that survives: 45 bases in frame from base 1. Overall study outcomes, separate from this receptor: The study gave a list of about 160 TCR beta chains associated with cytomegalovirus. HLA typing was unavailable for some donors at each locus, so association tests used only the typed subset. Because the 87-base-pair reads could not distinguish some IMGT-functional V segments, including TRBV6-2 and TRBV6-3, those segments were excluded. The classifier was reported to diagnose cytomegalovirus status with high specificity and sensitivity in both the original cohort and the validation cohort. Because counts were too low, under 20 rarely observed V segments, including chromosome 9 orphons, were left out of the earlier analysis of 587 of the donors. A later analysis found that HLA-associated TCR beta chains were more clonally expanded and had lower generation probabilities than equally common non-associated chains. A later genetic analysis reported fewer N-insertions in productive TCRs among donors in an Asian-associated ancestry cluster than the approximately 700-donor mean. A later analysis reported that several top co-occurrence clusters appeared linked to parvovirus B19, influenza, CMV and Epstein-Barr virus. A later genetic analysis associated a missense DCLRE1C variant with V-gene and J-gene trimming of TCR beta chains, and an independent cohort replicated the association. In this cohort, only TCR beta chains were sequenced, and detectable features were limited by the absence of alpha or paired-chain data. In a later analysis, most CMV-associated TCR beta chains were found to appear HLA-restricted, with HLA associations seemingly driven largely by CMV exposure. In an earlier analysis of 450 to 750 of the donors, most TCR beta V segments appeared in productive rearrangements about 90% or about 30% of the time, broadly matching IMGT annotations. In vitro tests confirmed that a few of the cytomegalovirus-associated TCR beta chains recognize cytomegalovirus antigens. A later analysis found that TCR association rates varied across HLA loci, with DRB1 alleles showing the most associated TCRs and HLA-C alleles the fewest. In a later analysis, more than 15,000 TCR beta sequences were associated with specific HLA alleles at a false discovery rate of 0.05. CMV serostatus was the only immune exposure information available for the cohort. The presence/absence analyses assumed that sequencing depth was roughly uniform across donors, and that assumption may not be true. A further reported finding was that TCR beta sequences accurately predicted the HLA-A and HLA-B alleles for most subjects in the first cohort. Strong co-occurrence of HLA alleles, especially DR and DQ, made assigning TCR associations to individual alleles difficult. A cluster of highly shared sequence variants was judged likely to represent a technical artifact of the sequencing pipeline. Most TCR sequences were observed very rarely across donors, whereas some public TCRs were present in many individuals. The authors suggested that the approach could potentially be generalized to other disease states and immunological phenotypes. Correlated functional status among segregating V segments might be attributable to linkage disequilibrium, but an unknown experimental factor could not be ruled out.

What was sequenced was PBMCs. The clonotype comes from a human donor in good health. The sequence joins TRBV18 to TRBJ1-5, with 7 bases matching TRBD1. The CDR3: CASRRTGDSNQPQHF. The DNA sequence is given as TGTGCCAGCCGACGGACAGGAGATAGCAATCAGCCCCAGCATTTT.